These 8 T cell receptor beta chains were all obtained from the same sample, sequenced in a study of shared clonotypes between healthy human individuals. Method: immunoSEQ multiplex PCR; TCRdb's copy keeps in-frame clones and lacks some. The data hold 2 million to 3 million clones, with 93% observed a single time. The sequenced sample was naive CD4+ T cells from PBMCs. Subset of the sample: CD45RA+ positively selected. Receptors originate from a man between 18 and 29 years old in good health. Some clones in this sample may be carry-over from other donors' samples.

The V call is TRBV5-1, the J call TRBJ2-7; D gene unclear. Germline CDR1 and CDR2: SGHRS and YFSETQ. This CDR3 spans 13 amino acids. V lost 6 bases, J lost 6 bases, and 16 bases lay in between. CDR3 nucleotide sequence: TGCGCCAGCACCCAAGGTAGTGGGTCCGAGCAGTACTTC. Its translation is CASTQGSGSEQYF.

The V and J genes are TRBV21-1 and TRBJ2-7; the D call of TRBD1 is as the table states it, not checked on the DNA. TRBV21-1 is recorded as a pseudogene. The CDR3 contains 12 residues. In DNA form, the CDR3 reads TGTGCCAGCCGGGACAGTGTGTACGAGCAGTACTTC. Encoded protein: CASRDSVYEQYF.

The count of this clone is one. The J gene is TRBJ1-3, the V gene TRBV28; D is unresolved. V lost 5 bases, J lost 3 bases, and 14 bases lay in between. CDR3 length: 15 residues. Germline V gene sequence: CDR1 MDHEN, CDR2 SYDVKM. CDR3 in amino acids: CASSLSLAYGNTIYF. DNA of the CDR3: TGTGCCAGCAGTCTTTCCCTTGCCTATGGAAACACCATATATTTT.

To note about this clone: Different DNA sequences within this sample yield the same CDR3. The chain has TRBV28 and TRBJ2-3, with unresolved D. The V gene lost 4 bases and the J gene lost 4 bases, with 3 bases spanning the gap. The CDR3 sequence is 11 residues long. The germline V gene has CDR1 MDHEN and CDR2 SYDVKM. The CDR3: CASSSADTQYF. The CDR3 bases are TGTGCCAGCAGTTCAGCAGATACGCAGTATTTT.

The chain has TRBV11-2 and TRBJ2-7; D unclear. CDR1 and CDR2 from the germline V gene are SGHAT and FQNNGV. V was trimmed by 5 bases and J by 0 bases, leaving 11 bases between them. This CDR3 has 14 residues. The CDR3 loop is CASSPRPSSYEQYF. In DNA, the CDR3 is TGTGCCAGCAGCCCCCGCCCGAGCTCCTACGAGCAGTACTTC.

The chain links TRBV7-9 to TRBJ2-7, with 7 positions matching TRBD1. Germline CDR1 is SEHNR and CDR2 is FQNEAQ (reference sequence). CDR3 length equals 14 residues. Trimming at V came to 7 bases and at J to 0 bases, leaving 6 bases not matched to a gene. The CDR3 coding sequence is TGTGCCAGCACGAGACAGGGAAACTCCTACGAGCAGTACTTC. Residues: CASTRQGNSYEQYF. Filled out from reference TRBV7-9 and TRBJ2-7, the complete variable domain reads DTGVSQNPRHKITKRGQNVTFRCDPISEHNRLYWYRQTLGQGPEFLTYFQNEAQLEKSRLLSDRFSAERPKGSFSTLEIQRTEQGDSAMYLCASTRQGNSYEQYFGPGTRLTVT.

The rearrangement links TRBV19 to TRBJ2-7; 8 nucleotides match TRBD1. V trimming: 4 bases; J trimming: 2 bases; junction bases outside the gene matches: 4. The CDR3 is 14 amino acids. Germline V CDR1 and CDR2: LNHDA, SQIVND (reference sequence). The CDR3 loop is CASSTGGIPYEQYF. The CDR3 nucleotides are TGTGCCAGTAGTACAGGGGGCATCCCCTACGAGCAGTACTTC.

The CDR3 here is CASTFLTVANEQFF. The CDR3 DNA sequence: TGTGCCAGCACCTTCTTGACCGTCGCCAATGAGCAGTTCTTC. V and J are TRBV6-1 and TRBJ2-1; D remains ambiguous. Germline V gene data show CDR1 as MNHNS and CDR2 as SASEGT. This CDR3 is 14 amino acids long. V was clipped by 7 bases and J by 6 bases, with 16 bases between them.